These 30 T cell receptor beta chains share one sample of origin, sequenced in a study of cytomegalovirus exposure and HLA in healthy donors. Both 60 Vbeta primers and 13 Jbeta primers went into the PCR. TCRdb keeps only in-frame clones here, not all; method: immunoSEQ multiplex PCR. The repertoire holds roughly 150,000 clones, with around 80% as singletons. Material for sequencing was PBMCs. The origin of the receptors is a middle-aged woman in good health and CMV-seronegative.

The V gene is TRBV19, the J gene TRBJ2-5; weak D call: TRBD2 (7 bases). The germline V gene encodes CDR1 LNHDA and CDR2 SQIVND (reference sequence). V was pared by 1 base and J by 7 bases, with 22 bases between. This CDR3 is built from 17 residues. The DNA of the CDR3 is TGTGCCAGTAGTATAGGTCCAAGCGCGGGGGCCAGGGGGACCCAGTACTTC. It specifies CASSIGPSAGARGTQYF.

The chain couples TRBV29-1 to TRBJ2-5; TRBD2 aligns across 9 bases. J was trimmed by 5 bases and V by 3 bases; bases with no gene match: 7. Germline V lookup: CDR1 SQVTM, CDR2 ANQGSEA. The CDR3 spans 14 residues. The CDR3 nucleotides read TGCAGCGTTGATATAGCGGGAGTTGATGAGACCCAGTACTTC. Protein: CSVDIAGVDETQYF.

V and J are TRBV28 and TRBJ2-6, with D hard to call. V gave up 3 bases and J gave up 0 bases, with 6 bases separating them. Germline V lookup: CDR1 MDHEN, CDR2 SYDVKM. The CDR3 has 15 amino acids. The CDR3 DNA follows: TGTGCCAGCAGTTTTTTCGGCTCTGGGGCCAACGTCCTGACTTTC. It is translated as CASSFFGSGANVLTF.

The V gene is TRBV30, the J gene TRBJ1-4; 8 nucleotides align to TRBD1. Trimming took 0 bases from V and 8 from J; bases not matched to a gene: 8. This CDR3 is built from 15 residues. CDR1 is GTSNPN, CDR2 SVGIG, per germline (reference sequence). The CDR3 nucleotides read TGTGCCTGGAGTGTAAATGGACAGGGTGGAGAAAAACTGTTTTTT. Its translation is CAWSVNGQGGEKLFF.

This clone was observed a single time. V usage is TRBV6-1 and J usage is TRBJ2-1; D is possibly TRBD2 (5 bases). The CDR3 is made up of 13 amino acids. Germline values: CDR1 MNHNS, CDR2 SASEGT. Trimming shortened V by 0 bases and J by 13 bases, and 13 bases separated the two germline ends. The CDR3 here is CASSEAGLRTQFF. The CDR3 DNA follows: TGTGCCAGCAGTGAAGCAGGACTGCGCACTCAGTTCTTC.

The chain carries TRBV19 and TRBJ2-7; TRBD2 agrees at 7 bases. The CDR3 spans 16 residues. From germline, CDR1 is LNHDA and CDR2 SQIVND (reference sequence). With V trimmed by 3 bases and J by 0 bases, 8 bases remained unmatched. Here the CDR3 reads CASSISFRDYSYEQYF. The CDR3 DNA sequence: TGTGCCAGTAGTATCTCTTTTCGGGACTACTCCTACGAGCAGTACTTC.

The chain carries TRBV4-1 and TRBJ1-1; TRBD1 might be the D (6 bases). V dropped 4 bases and J dropped 5 bases, with 14 bases sitting between them. CDR1 and CDR2 from the germline V gene are MGHRA and YSYEKL. The CDR3 loop spans 14 amino acids. The CDR3 DNA sequence: TGCGCCAGCAGCCCCAGGGGCCCAAAAACTGAAGCTTTCTTT. Protein sequence: CASSPRGPKTEAFF.

The gene calls are TRBV28 and TRBJ1-4; possible D gene TRBD1, 6 bases. From germline, CDR1 is MDHEN and CDR2 SYDVKM. Trimming took 6 bases from V and 7 from J, leaving 24 bases between them. The CDR3 runs to 17 residues. The CDR3, as DNA: TGTGCCAGCAGCCGAGTCAGGGGAAGGGCCTATCCTGAAAAACTGTTTTTT. It encodes CASSRVRGRAYPEKLFF.

This chain joins TRBV5-8 and TRBJ1-5, with D unclear. This CDR3 is 15 amino acids long. Germline V gives CDR1 SGHTS, CDR2 YDEGEE. Trimming shortened V by 4 bases and J by 1 base, and 12 bases separated the two germline ends. CDR3: CASSTAYISNQPQHF. The CDR3 DNA is TGTGCCAGCAGCACAGCCTATATAAGCAATCAGCCCCAGCATTTT.

The chain is built from TRBV28 and TRBJ2-3, with 8 positions matching TRBD1. The CDR3 totals 17 residues. The V and J ends lost 5 bases and 0 bases, in that order; junction bases with no gene match: 10. Germline CDR1 is MDHEN and CDR2 is SYDVKM. The CDR3 region is CASSRSPGQASTDTQYF. CDR3 DNA: TGTGCCAGCAGTAGATCTCCGGGACAGGCTAGCACAGATACGCAGTATTTT.

This clone showed up just once. The chain joins TRBV19 to TRBJ2-7; D uncertain. Gene TRBJ2-1 matches the end of the DNA better, so the J call may be wrong. CDR1 is LNHDA and CDR2 is SQIVND in the germline V gene (reference sequence). This CDR3 comprises 17 residues. CDR3 in DNA: TGTGCCAGTAGTATAGATCGTGATGGTAGCTCCTACAATGAGCAGTTCTTC. Translating it yields CASSIDRDGSSYNEQFF.

This clone showed up just once. The chain links TRBV5-4 to TRBJ2-1, with TRBD2 identical over 9 bases. CDR3 size: 15 residues. Unmatched junction bases numbered 5, after V lost 4 bases and J lost 3 bases. The germline V gene encodes CDR1 SGHNT and CDR2 YYREEE (reference sequence). The CDR3 loop is CASSVPSGDYNEQFF. The CDR3 bases are TGTGCCAGCAGCGTCCCTAGCGGGGACTACAATGAGCAGTTCTTC.

The V call is TRBV29-1, the J call TRBJ2-5; TRBD1 matches at 11 bases. The length of the CDR3 is 13 residues. Germline V gene lookup returns CDR1 SQVTM and CDR2 ANQGSEA. The V segment lost 7 bases and the J segment 2 bases; nucleotides outside the gene matches: 3. CDR3 sequence (DNA): TGCAGCGGCGGACAGGGGGCACAAGAGACCCAGTACTTC. Translating it yields CSGGQGAQETQYF.

This clone was seen only once. V is TRBV2 and J is TRBJ2-7; 10 bases are a match to TRBD1. Per germline, CDR1 SNHLY and CDR2 FYNNEI. With V trimmed by 6 bases and J by 3 bases, 5 bases remained unmatched. CDR3 length equals 14 residues. The CDR3 reads CASRDRGQFYEQYF. CDR3 nucleotide sequence: TGTGCCAGCAGAGACAGGGGGCAGTTCTACGAGCAGTACTTC.

CDR3 DNA: TGCGCCAGCAGCCAAGAAGCCCGGGACAGGGGATATTATAGCTATGGCTACACCTTC. Its protein product is CASSQEARDRGYYSYGYTF. This chain links TRBV4-3 with TRBJ1-2; 10 bases are shared with TRBD1. This CDR3 region has 19 residues. Germline lookup yields CDR1 LGHNA and CDR2 YSLEER. Germline trimming cut 0 bases from V and 4 bases from J; bases unmatched to any gene: 14.

This sequence joins TRBV7-2 and TRBJ2-4; 15 bases match TRBD2. Germline trimming cut 4 bases from V and 1 base from J; bases unmatched to any gene: 2. The germline V gene has CDR1 SGHTA and CDR2 FQGNSA. This CDR3 has 17 amino acids. The CDR3 DNA is TGTGCCAGCAGCTCGGGACTAGCGGGAGGTGCCAAAAACATTCAGTACTTC. Protein product: CASSSGLAGGAKNIQYF. The full variable domain, completed using reference TRBV7-2 and TRBJ2-4, is GAGVSQSPSNKVTEKGKDVELRCDPISGHTALYWYRQSLGQGLEFLIYFQGNSAPDKSGLPSDRFSAERTGGSVSTLTIQRTQQEDSAVYLCASSSGLAGGAKNIQYFGAGTRLSVL.

J is TRBJ2-6 and V is TRBV5-5; D gene ambiguous. The CDR3 is 15 residues long. V gave up 4 bases and J gave up 0 bases, with 8 bases separating them. Germline values: CDR1 SGHKS, CDR2 YYEKEE (reference sequence). In DNA, the CDR3 is TGTGCCAGCAGCCTCGGTCCCTCTGGGGCCAACGTCCTGACTTTC. Protein sequence: CASSLGPSGANVLTF. The whole variable domain, remainder taken from reference TRBV5-5 and TRBJ2-6, is DAGVTQSPTHLIKTRGQQVTLRCSPISGHKSVSWYQQVLGQGPQFIFQYYEKEERGRGNFPDRFSARQFPNYSSELNVNALLLGDSALYLCASSLGPSGANVLTFGAGSRLTVL.

This chain links TRBV6-1 with TRBJ2-7, with a tentative D call TRBD1 (6 bases). This CDR3 has 15 residues. V lost 7 bases and J lost 3, with 19 bases in between. Germline CDR1 and CDR2: MNHNS and SASEGT. The CDR3, as DNA: TGTGCCAGCACCCTAGGGGCAGGGGTTAACTACGAGCAGTACTTC. It encodes CASTLGAGVNYEQYF.

V gene TRBV2 combines with J gene TRBJ1-1; 10 nucleotides line up with TRBD1. Germline CDR1 is SNHLY and CDR2 is FYNNEI. The length of the CDR3 is 14 residues. Germline trimming cut 8 bases from V and 13 bases from J; bases unmatched to any gene: 16. Here the CDR3 DNA reads TGTGCCAGCCCGCCGGGACAGGGGATCCTTAGGGTTTTCTTT. Translation: CASPPGQGILRVFF.

J is TRBJ1-3 and V is TRBV2; D gene unclear. V was pared by 8 bases and J by 6 bases, with 11 bases between. The CDR3 has 12 residues. Germline loops: CDR1 SNHLY, CDR2 FYNNEI. CDR3 region: CASCFESNTIYF. The CDR3 nucleotides are TGTGCCAGCTGTTTTGAGTCAAACACCATATATTTT.

The rearrangement links TRBV15 to TRBJ2-7; D possibly corresponds to TRBD1 (7 bases). This CDR3 comprises 16 residues. The germline V and J ends were trimmed by 0 bases and 0 bases, with 12 bases remaining between them. Germline lookup yields CDR1 LNHNV and CDR2 YYDKDF (reference sequence). CDR3 in DNA: TGTGCCACCAGCAGAGATGCGGGGACAGTCTCCTACGAGCAGTACTTC. Translating it yields CATSRDAGTVSYEQYF.

The chain uses TRBV5-6 and TRBJ1-1; no definite D call. Trimming left V 5 bases short and J 0 bases short, with 8 bases between. This CDR3 has 13 residues. Per germline, CDR1 SGHDT and CDR2 YYEEEE. The chain's CDR3 is CASRVRVNTEAFF. The DNA for the CDR3 is TGTGCCAGCAGGGTGCGGGTGAACACTGAAGCTTTCTTT.

J is TRBJ1-3 and V is TRBV7-2; 11 bases match TRBD1. The CDR3 covers 16 residues. V trimming: 5 bases; J trimming: 2 bases; junction bases outside the gene matches: 5. Germline V lookup: CDR1 SGHTA, CDR2 FQGNSA. This CDR3 is CASSTGQGATGNTIYF. CDR3 sequence (DNA): TGTGCCAGCAGCACCGGACAGGGGGCAACTGGAAACACCATATATTTT.

The chain recombines TRBV12-1 with TRBJ2-2; the table gives TRBD1 as D, unverified against the DNA. TRBV12-1 is a documented pseudogene. The CDR3 loop spans 18 amino acids. The CDR3 region has the DNA TGTGCCAGCAGCTTTGAGGGACAGAAACACCTAAACACCGGGGAGCTGTTTTTT. It yields the protein CASSFEGQKHLNTGELFF.

The chain links TRBV20-1 to TRBJ2-5; D may be TRBD2 (6 bases). The germline CDR1 and CDR2 sequences are DFQATT and SNEGSKA (reference sequence). The length of the CDR3 is 10 residues. CDR3 residues: CSGGSETQYF. The CDR3 nucleotides are TGCAGCGGGGGTTCAGAGACCCAGTACTTC.

The rearrangement uses TRBV28 and TRBJ2-7; 9 nucleotides align to TRBD2. The trim removed 4 bases at V and 7 bases at J, leaving 8 bases unmatched. The CDR3 has 14 residues. Germline V CDR1 and CDR2: MDHEN, SYDVKM. CDR3 in DNA: TGTGCCAGCAGTTCCCGGACTAGCGTGGGTGAGCAGTACTTC. Protein: CASSSRTSVGEQYF. The full variable domain, its missing parts supplied by reference TRBV28 and TRBJ2-7, is DVKVTQSSRYLVKRTGEKVFLECVQDMDHENMFWYRQDPGLGLRLIYFSYDVKMKEKGDIPEGYSVSREKKERFSLILESASTNQTSMYLCASSSRTSVGEQYFGPGTRLTVT.

The chain recombines TRBV30 with TRBJ2-2; 10 positions agree with TRBD2. CDR1 and CDR2 from the germline V gene are GTSNPN and SVGIG (reference sequence). The CDR3 consists of 15 residues. V was clipped by 4 bases and J by 3 bases; unmatched bases: 5. The CDR3 sequence: CAWTLGLADTGELFF. The CDR3 DNA is TGTGCCTGGACCTTAGGACTAGCGGACACCGGGGAGCTGTTTTTT.

This clone appeared a few times. This chain uses TRBV4-1 with TRBJ1-1; possibly TRBD1 for D (6 bases). The CDR3 sequence is 16 residues long. Per germline, CDR1 MGHRA and CDR2 YSYEKL. V was cut by 4 bases and J by 0 bases, with 15 bases left in between. CDR3 amino acids: CASSPQRGQLNTEAFF. DNA of the CDR3: TGCGCCAGCAGCCCACAACGAGGACAGCTGAACACTGAAGCTTTCTTT.

The chain carries TRBV11-3 and TRBJ1-1; 8 bases align to TRBD1. The V segment lost 6 bases and the J segment 0 bases; nucleotides outside the gene matches: 9. Looked up from germline, CDR1 is SGHNT and CDR2 is YENEEA. The CDR3 length is 16 residues. The CDR3, as DNA: TGTGCCAGCAGTCTGGACAGGGCGCGTATGAACACTGAAGCTTTCTTT. It encodes CASSLDRARMNTEAFF.

The chain employs TRBV2 and TRBJ1-2, with D tentatively TRBD1 (6 bases). The CDR3 extends over 12 amino acids. Germline V gene data show CDR1 as SNHLY and CDR2 as FYNNEI. V lost 6 bases and J 4 bases, leaving 9 bases between the germline ends. The CDR3 sequence: CASSDRTYGYTF. The CDR3 coding sequence is TGTGCCAGCAGCGACAGGACCTATGGCTACACCTTC.